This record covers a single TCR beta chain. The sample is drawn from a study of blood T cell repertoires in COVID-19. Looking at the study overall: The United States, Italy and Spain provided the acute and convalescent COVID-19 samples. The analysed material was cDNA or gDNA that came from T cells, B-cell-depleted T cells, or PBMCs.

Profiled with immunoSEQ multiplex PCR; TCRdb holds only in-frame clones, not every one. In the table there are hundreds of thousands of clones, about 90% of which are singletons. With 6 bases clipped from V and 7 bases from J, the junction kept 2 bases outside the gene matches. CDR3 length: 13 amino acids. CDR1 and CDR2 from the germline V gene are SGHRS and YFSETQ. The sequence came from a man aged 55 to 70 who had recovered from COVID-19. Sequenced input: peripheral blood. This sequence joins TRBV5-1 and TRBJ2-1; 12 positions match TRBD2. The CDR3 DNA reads TGCGCCAGCAATCTAGCGGGGGGGAATGAGCAGTTCTTC. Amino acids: CASNLAGGNEQFF. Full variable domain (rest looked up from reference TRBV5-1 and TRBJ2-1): KAGVTQTPRYLIKTRGQQVTLSCSPISGHRSVSWYQQTPGQGLQFLFEYFSETQRNKGNFPGRFSGRQFSNSRSEMNVSTLELGDSALYLCASNLAGGNEQFFGPGTRLTVL.